These 14 T cell receptor beta chains were sequenced from one sample in a study of early T cells in non-severe SARS-CoV-2 infection. TCRdb re-derived calls from the 5' RACE reads in MiXCR, one entry per CDR3 protein. In the table there are around 110,000 distinct CDR3 sequences, around 10% of which are singletons. Sequenced material: whole blood. The source is an adult who was a healthcare worker with PCR-confirmed SARS-CoV-2 infection or an uninfected control (not recorded which).

This clonotype has just a few counts. The chain is built from TRBV20-1 and TRBJ1-1, with a tentative D call TRBD1 (5 bases). Trimming removed 3 bases from V and 0 bases from J, with 8 bases in between. The CDR3 loop spans 13 amino acids. In germline, CDR1 is DFQATT, CDR2 SNEGSKA (reference sequence). CDR3 region: CSASPRVNTEAFF. In DNA, the CDR3 is TGCAGTGCTAGTCCCAGGGTGAACACTGAAGCTTTCTTT.

This clonotype was counted only a few times. This chain connects TRBV28 to TRBJ1-5; TRBD1 is a possible D gene (5 bases). The CDR3 is 14 amino acids. Trimming cost V 8 bases and J 2 bases, with 13 bases left between them. Germline V gene sequence: CDR1 MDHEN, CDR2 SYDVKM. CDR3 protein: CASGDPQGNQPQHF. The CDR3 coding sequence is TGTGCCAGCGGGGACCCCCAGGGCAATCAGCCCCAGCATTTT.

This CDR3 is CASLTPGSPDEQYF. DNA for the CDR3: TGTGCCAGCCTTACTCCTGGGTCCCCGGACGAGCAGTACTTC. V gene TRBV28 combines with J gene TRBJ2-7; D is unclear. V was clipped by 8 bases and J by 5 bases, with 19 bases between them. Germline assignment: CDR1 MDHEN and CDR2 SYDVKM. CDR3 length equals 14 residues.

The chain combines TRBV28 with TRBJ1-5; weak D call: TRBD1 (5 bases). Germline V gene sequence: CDR1 MDHEN, CDR2 SYDVKM. The CDR3 runs 16 residues. Trimming pared 6 bases from V and 6 bases from J, leaving 21 bases between. The CDR3 here is CASRRSYDGARQPQHF. Here the CDR3 DNA reads TGTGCCAGCAGGCGGAGCTACGATGGGGCCCGTCAGCCCCAGCATTTT.

There are many counts of this clonotype. V is TRBV7-7 and J is TRBJ2-2; 10 nucleotides align to TRBD1. The trim removed 5 bases at V and 0 bases at J, leaving 15 bases unmatched. Germline values: CDR1 SSHAT, CDR2 FNYEAQ (reference sequence). The CDR3 has 20 residues. CDR3 amino acids: CASSPGWIFGTGANTGELFF. The CDR3 DNA is TGTGCCAGCAGCCCTGGCTGGATCTTTGGGACAGGGGCGAACACCGGGGAGCTGTTTTTT.

This clonotype showed up just a few times. The chain recombines TRBV10-3 with TRBJ2-5; D remains ambiguous. This CDR3 is built from 13 residues. The ends were cut back, 6 bases at V and 0 bases at J, with 8 bases in the middle. Germline CDR1 ENHRY, CDR2 SYGVKD. CDR3 bases: TGTGCCATCAGAACTTCTAACCAAGAGACCCAGTACTTC. It specifies CAIRTSNQETQYF.

Many counts were recorded for this clonotype. This rearrangement joins TRBV21-1 to TRBJ2-1; the table calls TRBD2, which could not be checked here. TRBV21-1 is annotated as a pseudogene. The CDR3 extends over 16 amino acids. CDR3 nucleotide sequence: TGTGCCAGCAGCAAAGGGGACGGGAGTAGCGGGGATGAGCAGTTCTTC. Its protein is CASSKGDGSSGDEQFF.

This clonotype showed up just a few times. The rearrangement links TRBV12-3 or TRBV12-4 to TRBJ2-3, with 9 bases lining up with TRBD2. The CDR3 spans 16 residues. Trimming at V came to 6 bases and at J to 1 base, leaving 8 bases not matched to a gene. This chain's CDR3 is CASSSFSGSGTDTQYF. Written as DNA, the CDR3 is TGTGCCAGCAGCTCTTTTAGCGGGAGCGGCACAGATACGCAGTATTTT.

This clonotype was detected a few times. The J gene is TRBJ1-2, the V gene TRBV27; D call uncertain. The CDR3 loop spans 13 amino acids. Germline assignment: CDR1 MNHEY and CDR2 SMNVEV (reference sequence). The V end lost 0 bases, the J end lost 6 bases, and 8 bases lay between the germline ends. CDR3 in DNA: TGTGCCAGCAGTTTATCGGCGGCTCATGGCTACACCTTC. Its protein is CASSLSAAHGYTF.

V usage is TRBV20-1 and J usage is TRBJ2-7; TRBD2 matches at 10 bases. Germline CDR1 is DFQATT and CDR2 is SNEGSKA (reference sequence). The trim removed 2 bases at V and 2 bases at J, leaving 3 bases unmatched. CDR3 length equals 14 residues. Written as DNA, the CDR3 is TGCAGTGCTAGAAGCACTAGCGGGACCTACGAGCAGTACTTC. This sequence encodes CSARSTSGTYEQYF.

This clonotype has ten or more counts. The chain links TRBV29-1 to TRBJ1-3; D remains ambiguous. Deletions cut 7 bases from V and 2 bases from J, with 12 bases between. This CDR3 is 13 amino acids long. Germline V gene data show CDR1 as SQVTM and CDR2 as ANQGSEA. CDR3 in amino acids: CSAMRSTGNTIYF. The CDR3 DNA follows: TGCAGCGCCATGCGGTCCACTGGAAACACCATATATTTT.

The sample holds many counts of this clonotype. This chain joins TRBV19 and TRBJ2-6; D not resolved. This CDR3 contains 16 residues. Germline CDR1 reads LNHDA; CDR2 reads SQIVND (reference sequence). V lost 5 bases, J lost 0 bases, and 11 bases lay in between. The CDR3 reads CASSGRLGSGANVLTF. CDR3 sequence (DNA): TGTGCCAGTAGTGGCAGGCTGGGCTCTGGGGCCAACGTCCTGACTTTC. Drawing the rest from reference TRBV19 and TRBJ2-6, the complete variable domain is DGGITQSPKYLFRKEGQNVTLSCEQNLNHDAMYWYRQDPGQGLRLIYYSQIVNDFQKGDIAEGYSVSREKKESFPLTVTSAQKNPTAFYLCASSGRLGSGANVLTFGAGSRLTVL.

At least ten counts were recorded for this clonotype. CDR3 sequence (DNA): TGTGCCAGCAGCTCAACGGGGGAAGGCTACACCTTC. This encodes CASSSTGEGYTF. The genes are TRBV12-3 or TRBV12-4 and TRBJ1-2, with a tentative D call TRBD1 (5 bases). Trimming took 6 bases from V and 8 from J, leaving 13 bases between them. The CDR3 runs to 12 residues.

This clonotype was detected many times. The chain uses TRBV12-5 and TRBJ1-6, with D possibly TRBD1 on 6 matching bases. V shed 5 bases and J shed 9 bases, with 17 bases lying between them. This CDR3 region has 15 residues. The germline V gene has CDR1 LGHNT and CDR2 FRNRAP. The chain's CDR3 is CASGPQQGPVSPLHF. CDR3 coding DNA: TGTGCTAGTGGTCCTCAACAGGGTCCGGTTTCACCCCTCCACTTT.